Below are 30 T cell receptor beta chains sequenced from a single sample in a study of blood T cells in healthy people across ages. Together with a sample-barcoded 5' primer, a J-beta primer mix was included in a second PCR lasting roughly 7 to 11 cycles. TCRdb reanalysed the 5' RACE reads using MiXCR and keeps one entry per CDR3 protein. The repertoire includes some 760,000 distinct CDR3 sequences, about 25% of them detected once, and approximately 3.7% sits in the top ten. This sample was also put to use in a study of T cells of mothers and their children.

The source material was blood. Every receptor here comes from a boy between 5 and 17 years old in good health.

For the CDR3, the DNA is TGTGCCACCAGCAGAGATTCGGAGGGAGATGAGCAGTTCTTC. Encoded protein: CATSRDSEGDEQFF. The V and J genes are TRBV15 and TRBJ2-1, with D perhaps TRBD2 (6 bases). Germline V CDR1 and CDR2: LNHNV, YYDKDF (reference sequence). The ends were cut back, 0 bases at V and 8 bases at J, with 11 bases in the middle. The CDR3 loop spans 14 amino acids.

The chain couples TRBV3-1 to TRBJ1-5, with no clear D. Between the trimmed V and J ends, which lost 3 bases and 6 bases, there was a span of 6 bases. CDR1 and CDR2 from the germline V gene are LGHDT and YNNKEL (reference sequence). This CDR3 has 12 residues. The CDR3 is CASSHSGQPQHF. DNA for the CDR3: TGTGCCAGCAGCCATTCGGGTCAGCCCCAGCATTTT.

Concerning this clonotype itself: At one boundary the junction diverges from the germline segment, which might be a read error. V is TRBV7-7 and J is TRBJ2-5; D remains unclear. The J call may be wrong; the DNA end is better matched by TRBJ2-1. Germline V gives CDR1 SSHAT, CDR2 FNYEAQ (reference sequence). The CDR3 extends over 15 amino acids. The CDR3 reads CASSLAVNPYNEQFF. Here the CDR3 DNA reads TGTGCTAGCAGCTTAGCTGTGAACCCCTACAATGAGCAGTTCTTC.

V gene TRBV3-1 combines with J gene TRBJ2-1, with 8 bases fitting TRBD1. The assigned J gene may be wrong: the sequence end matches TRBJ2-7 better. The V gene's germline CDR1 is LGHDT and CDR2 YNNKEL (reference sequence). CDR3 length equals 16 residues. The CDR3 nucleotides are TGTGCCAGCAGCCAAGATCCCTGGACAGGGATCGACGAGCAGTACTTC. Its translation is CASSQDPWTGIDEQYF.

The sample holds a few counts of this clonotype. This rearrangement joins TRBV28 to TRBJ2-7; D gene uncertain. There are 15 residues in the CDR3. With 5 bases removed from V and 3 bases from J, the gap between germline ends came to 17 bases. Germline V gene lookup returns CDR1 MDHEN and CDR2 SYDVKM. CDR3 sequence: CASSPLSTPYYEQYF. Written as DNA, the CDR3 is TGTGCCAGCAGTCCACTTTCGACCCCTTACTACGAGCAGTACTTC.

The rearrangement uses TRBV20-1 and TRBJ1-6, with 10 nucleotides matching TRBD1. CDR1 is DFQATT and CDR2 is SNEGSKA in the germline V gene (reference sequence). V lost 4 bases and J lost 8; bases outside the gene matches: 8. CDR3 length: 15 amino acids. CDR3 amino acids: CSATQWDRGYSPLHF. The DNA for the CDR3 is TGCAGTGCTACTCAGTGGGACAGGGGTTATTCACCCCTCCACTTT.

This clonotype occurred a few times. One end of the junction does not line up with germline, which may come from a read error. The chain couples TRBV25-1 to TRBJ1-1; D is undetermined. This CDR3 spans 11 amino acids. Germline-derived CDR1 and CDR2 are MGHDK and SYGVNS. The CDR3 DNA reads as TGTGCCAGCAGTGAATTTGGAGAAGCTTCCTTT. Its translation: CASSEFGEASF.

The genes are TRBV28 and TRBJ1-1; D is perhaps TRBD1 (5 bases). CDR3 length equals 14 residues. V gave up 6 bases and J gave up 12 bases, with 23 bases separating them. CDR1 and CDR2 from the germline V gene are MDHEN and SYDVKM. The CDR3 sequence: CASSLTEMNTTPFF. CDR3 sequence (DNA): TGTGCCAGCAGCCTGACAGAGATGAACACAACACCTTTCTTT.

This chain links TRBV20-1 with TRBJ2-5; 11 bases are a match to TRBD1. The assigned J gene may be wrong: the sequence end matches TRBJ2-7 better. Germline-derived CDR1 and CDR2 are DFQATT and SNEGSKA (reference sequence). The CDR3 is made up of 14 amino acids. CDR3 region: CSAQDRGHSYEQYF. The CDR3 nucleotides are TGCAGTGCACAGGACAGGGGGCACTCCTACGAGCAGTACTTC.

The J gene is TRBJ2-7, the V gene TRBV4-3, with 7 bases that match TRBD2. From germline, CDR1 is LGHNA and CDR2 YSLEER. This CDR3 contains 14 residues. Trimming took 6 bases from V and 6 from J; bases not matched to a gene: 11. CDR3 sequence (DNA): TGCGCCAGCAGAAATGGGGAGGGTTGGGGCGAGCAGTACTTC. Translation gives CASRNGEGWGEQYF.

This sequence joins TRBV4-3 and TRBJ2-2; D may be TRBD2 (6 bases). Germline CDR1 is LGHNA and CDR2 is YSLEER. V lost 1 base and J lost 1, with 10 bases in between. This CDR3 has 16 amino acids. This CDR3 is CASSQGRGLNTGELFF. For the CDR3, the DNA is TGCGCCAGCAGCCAAGGGAGGGGACTGAACACCGGGGAGCTGTTTTTT.

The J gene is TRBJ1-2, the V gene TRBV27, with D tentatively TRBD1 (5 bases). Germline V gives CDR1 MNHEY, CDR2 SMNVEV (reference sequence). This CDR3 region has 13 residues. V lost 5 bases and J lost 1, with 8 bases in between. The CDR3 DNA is TGTGCCAGCAGTCAGGGTATTAACTATGGCTACACCTTC. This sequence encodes CASSQGINYGYTF.

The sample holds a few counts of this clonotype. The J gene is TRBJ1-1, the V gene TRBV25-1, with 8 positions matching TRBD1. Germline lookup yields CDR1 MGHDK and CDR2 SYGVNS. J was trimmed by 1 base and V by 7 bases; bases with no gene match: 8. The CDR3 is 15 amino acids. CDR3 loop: CASTARTGRNTEAFF. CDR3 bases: TGTGCCAGCACCGCCCGGACAGGGCGGAACACTGAAGCTTTCTTT.

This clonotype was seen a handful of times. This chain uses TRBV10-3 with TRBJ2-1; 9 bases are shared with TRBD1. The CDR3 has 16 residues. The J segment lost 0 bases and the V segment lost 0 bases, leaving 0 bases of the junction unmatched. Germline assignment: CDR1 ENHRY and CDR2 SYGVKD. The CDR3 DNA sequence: TGTGCCATCAGTGAGTCGGACAGGGGCTCCTACAATGAGCAGTTCTTC. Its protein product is CAISESDRGSYNEQFF.

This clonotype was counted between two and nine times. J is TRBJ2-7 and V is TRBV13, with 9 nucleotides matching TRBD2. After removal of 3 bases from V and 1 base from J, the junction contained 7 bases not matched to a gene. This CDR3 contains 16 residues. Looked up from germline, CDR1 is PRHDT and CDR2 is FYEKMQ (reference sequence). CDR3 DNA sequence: TGTGCCAGCAGCTTCAGCCCTAGCGGGAAGTCCTACGAGCAGTACTTC. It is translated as CASSFSPSGKSYEQYF.

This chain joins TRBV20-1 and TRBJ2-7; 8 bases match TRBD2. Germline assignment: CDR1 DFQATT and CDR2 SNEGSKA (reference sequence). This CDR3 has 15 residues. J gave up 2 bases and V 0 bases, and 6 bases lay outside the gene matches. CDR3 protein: CSARDGSGDTYEQYF. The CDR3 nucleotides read TGCAGTGCTAGAGATGGTAGCGGGGACACCTACGAGCAGTACTTC.

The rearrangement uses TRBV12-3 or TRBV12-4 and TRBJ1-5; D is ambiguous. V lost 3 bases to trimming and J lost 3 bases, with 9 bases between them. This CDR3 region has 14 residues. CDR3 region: CASSLFGPNQPQHF. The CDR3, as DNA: TGTGCCAGCAGTTTGTTTGGACCCAATCAGCCCCAGCATTTT.

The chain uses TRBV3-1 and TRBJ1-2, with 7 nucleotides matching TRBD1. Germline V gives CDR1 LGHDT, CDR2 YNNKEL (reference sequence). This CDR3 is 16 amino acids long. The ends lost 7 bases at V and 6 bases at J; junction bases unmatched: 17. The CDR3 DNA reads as TGTGCCAGCACTCTTACGCCGTCTTCCGACAGGGATGGCTACACCTTC. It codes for CASTLTPSSDRDGYTF.

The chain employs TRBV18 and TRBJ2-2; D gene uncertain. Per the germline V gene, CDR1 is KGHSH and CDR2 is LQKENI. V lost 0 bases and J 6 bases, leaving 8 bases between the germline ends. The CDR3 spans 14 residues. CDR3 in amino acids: CASSPPLGPGELFF. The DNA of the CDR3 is TGTGCCAGCTCACCACCGTTGGGCCCCGGGGAGCTGTTTTTT.

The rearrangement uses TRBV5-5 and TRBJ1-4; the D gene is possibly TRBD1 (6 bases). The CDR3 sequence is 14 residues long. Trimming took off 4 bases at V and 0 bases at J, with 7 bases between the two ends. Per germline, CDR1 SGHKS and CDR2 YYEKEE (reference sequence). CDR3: CASSGGATNEKLFF. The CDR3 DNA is TGTGCCAGCAGCGGGGGCGCAACTAATGAAAAACTGTTTTTT.

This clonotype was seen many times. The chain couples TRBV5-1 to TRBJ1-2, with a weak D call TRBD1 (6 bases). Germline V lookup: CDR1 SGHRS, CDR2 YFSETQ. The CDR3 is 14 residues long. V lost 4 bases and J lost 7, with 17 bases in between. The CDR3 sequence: CASSTRPGDFGYTF. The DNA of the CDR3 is TGCGCCAGCAGCACTAGGCCAGGGGATTTTGGCTACACCTTC.

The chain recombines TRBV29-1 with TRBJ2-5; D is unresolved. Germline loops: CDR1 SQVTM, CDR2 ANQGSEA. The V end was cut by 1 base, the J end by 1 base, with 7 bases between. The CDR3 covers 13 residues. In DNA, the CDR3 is TGCAGCGTTGAAGTGGGAATCCAAGAGACCCAGTACTTC. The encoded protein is CSVEVGIQETQYF.

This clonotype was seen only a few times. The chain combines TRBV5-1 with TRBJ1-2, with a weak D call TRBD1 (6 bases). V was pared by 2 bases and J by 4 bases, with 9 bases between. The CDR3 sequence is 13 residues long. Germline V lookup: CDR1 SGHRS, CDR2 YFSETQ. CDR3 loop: CASSFTGSYGYTF. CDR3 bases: TGCGCCAGCAGCTTTACAGGGTCCTATGGCTACACCTTC.

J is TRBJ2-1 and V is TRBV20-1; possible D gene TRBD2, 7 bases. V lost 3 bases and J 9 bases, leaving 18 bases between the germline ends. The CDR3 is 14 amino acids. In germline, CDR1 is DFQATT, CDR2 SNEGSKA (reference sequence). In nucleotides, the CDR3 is TGCAGTGCTAGTAGGGGGGGCGTTTTTAGTGAGCAGTTCTTC. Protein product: CSASRGGVFSEQFF.

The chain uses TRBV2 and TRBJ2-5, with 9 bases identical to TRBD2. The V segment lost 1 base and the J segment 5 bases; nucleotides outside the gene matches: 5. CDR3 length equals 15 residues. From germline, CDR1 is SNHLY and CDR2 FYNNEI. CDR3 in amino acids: CASSEVLAGVETQYF. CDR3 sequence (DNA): TGTGCCAGCAGTGAAGTATTAGCGGGGGTGGAGACCCAGTACTTC.

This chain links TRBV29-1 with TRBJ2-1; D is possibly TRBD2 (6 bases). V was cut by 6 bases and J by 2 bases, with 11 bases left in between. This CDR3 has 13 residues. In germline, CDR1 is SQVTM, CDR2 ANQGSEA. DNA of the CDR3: TGCAGCGTCCGCAGGACTACCTACAATGAGCAGTTCTTC. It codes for CSVRRTTYNEQFF.

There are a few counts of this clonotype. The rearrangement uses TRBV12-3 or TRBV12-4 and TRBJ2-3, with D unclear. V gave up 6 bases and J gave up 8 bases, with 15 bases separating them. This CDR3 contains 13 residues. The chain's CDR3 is CASSPSLAVTQYF. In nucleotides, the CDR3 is TGTGCCAGCAGCCCATCCCTTGCAGTTACGCAGTATTTT.

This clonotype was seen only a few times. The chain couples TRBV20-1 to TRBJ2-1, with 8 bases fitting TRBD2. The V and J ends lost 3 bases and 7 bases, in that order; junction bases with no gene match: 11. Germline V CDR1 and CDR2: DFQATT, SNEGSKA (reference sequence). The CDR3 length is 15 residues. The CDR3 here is CSAREIAGFMNEQFF. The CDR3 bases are TGCAGTGCTAGGGAGATAGCGGGATTCATGAATGAGCAGTTCTTC.

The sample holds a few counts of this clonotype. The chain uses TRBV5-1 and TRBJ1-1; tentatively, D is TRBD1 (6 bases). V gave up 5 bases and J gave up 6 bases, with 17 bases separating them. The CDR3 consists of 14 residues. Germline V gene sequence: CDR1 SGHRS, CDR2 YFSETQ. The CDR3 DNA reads TGCGCCAGCAGAATTACAGGGTCTGAGGCTGAAGCTTTCTTT. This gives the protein CASRITGSEAEAFF.

CDR3 in amino acids: CASSVPGLAGAPNEQFF. For the CDR3, the DNA is TGTGCCAGCAGTGTTCCGGGACTAGCGGGAGCCCCTAATGAGCAGTTCTTC. This chain links TRBV2 with TRBJ2-1, with 14 positions matching TRBD2. The CDR3 spans 17 residues. V gave up 4 bases and J gave up 7 bases; unmatched junction bases: 9. Germline V gene sequence: CDR1 SNHLY, CDR2 FYNNEI. The full variable domain, in which reference TRBV2 and TRBJ2-1 provide the parts outside the CDR3, is EPEVTQTPSHQVTQMGQEVILRCVPISNHLYFYWYRQILGQKVEFLVSFYNNEISEKSEIFDDQFSVERPDGSNFTLKIRSTKLEDSAMYFCASSVPGLAGAPNEQFFGPGTRLTVL.